This T cell receptor (beta chain) is drawn from a study of cytomegalovirus exposure and HLA in healthy donors. The primer mix had 60 Vbeta and 13 Jbeta primers. Measured with immunoSEQ multiplex PCR; TCRdb has only the in-frame clones, and not every one. Here the sample spans 150,000 to 200,000 clones, nearly 70% being singletons. This CDR3 has 18 residues. The germline V gene encodes CDR1 SEHNR and CDR2 FQNEAQ (reference sequence). V dropped 5 bases and J dropped 6; count of bases not matched to a gene: 17. Sequencing was performed on PBMCs. This receptor was taken from a man under 40 in good health and CMV-seropositive. V and J are TRBV7-9 and TRBJ2-2; TRBD2 matches 8 bases. The CDR3 nucleotides are TGTGCCAGCAGCCCCCGGGGGGGACAATCTCTTTTCTCCGGGGAGCTGTTTTTT. Translating gives CASSPRGGQSLFSGELFF.